The 7 T cell receptor beta chains listed next were all sequenced from one sample in a study of CD8 T cells in Susac syndrome. Reverse transcription used roughly 0.5 to 1 ug RNA and random hexamers. TCRdb re-called the immunoSEQ multiplex PCR reads through MiXCR, storing one row per CDR3 protein. Of about 400,000 distinct CDR3 sequences listed, around 85% were seen once; the top ten hold 0.12%. Sequenced: CD8+ T cells from PBMCs. These receptors all stem from a human donor with multiple sclerosis.

The chain recombines TRBV2 with TRBJ1-1; no clear D gene. The germline V gene has CDR1 SNHLY and CDR2 FYNNEI. V lost 3 bases, J lost 5 bases, and 7 bases lay in between. This CDR3 has 12 residues. CDR3 in amino acids: CASSDERTEAFF. In DNA, the CDR3 is TGTGCCAGCAGTGACGAGAGAACTGAAGCTTTCTTT.

The V gene is TRBV30, the J gene TRBJ1-2, with 10 bases identical to TRBD1. The CDR3 is made up of 14 amino acids. Germline CDR1 is GTSNPN and CDR2 is SVGIG (reference sequence). Trimming took 3 bases from V and 8 from J; bases not matched to a gene: 9. The CDR3: CAWSDTGTGDGYTF. The CDR3 DNA reads TGTGCCTGGAGCGACACCGGGACAGGGGACGGCTACACCTTC.

The chain is built from TRBV6-1 and TRBJ1-2; no firm D call. The germline V and J ends were trimmed by 8 bases and 8 bases, with 21 bases remaining between them. In germline, CDR1 is MNHNS, CDR2 SASEGT. This CDR3 comprises 14 residues. The CDR3 loop reads CASFFGEGIRGYTF. The CDR3 nucleotides are TGTGCCAGCTTTTTTGGTGAGGGTATCCGCGGCTACACCTTC.

V usage is TRBV30 and J usage is TRBJ1-2, with D possibly TRBD1 on 5 matching bases. V lost 0 bases to trimming and J lost 3 bases, with 11 bases between them. CDR1 is GTSNPN, CDR2 SVGIG, per germline (reference sequence). The CDR3 sequence is 14 residues long. The CDR3 region is CAWSVQGGDYGYTF. In nucleotides, the CDR3 is TGTGCCTGGAGTGTCCAGGGAGGGGACTATGGCTACACCTTC.

The J gene is TRBJ1-4, the V gene TRBV5-6; D ambiguous. Germline V gene data show CDR1 as SGHDT and CDR2 as YYEEEE. The germline V and J ends were trimmed by 0 bases and 6 bases, with 9 bases remaining between them. The CDR3 runs 14 residues. The CDR3, as DNA: TGTGCCAGCAGCTTGGCTGTGGGCGATGAAAAACTGTTTTTT. Amino acids: CASSLAVGDEKLFF. Complete variable domain (other parts from reference TRBV5-6 and TRBJ1-4): DAGVTQSPTHLIKTRGQQVTLRCSPKSGHDTVSWYQQALGQGPQFIFQYYEEEERQRGNFPDRFSGHQFPNYSSELNVNALLLGDSALYLCASSLAVGDEKLFFGSGTQLSVL.

This clonotype was counted between two and nine times. This chain uses TRBV12-3 or TRBV12-4 with TRBJ1-2, with 7 bases identical to TRBD1. The ends lost 6 bases at V and 2 bases at J; junction bases unmatched: 15. The CDR3 spans 17 residues. This CDR3 reads CASSAPSGTAVNYGYTF. The CDR3, as DNA: TGTGCCAGCAGCGCCCCATCCGGGACAGCTGTGAACTATGGCTACACCTTC.

This clonotype has a handful of counts. The chain combines TRBV7-6 with TRBJ2-7, with 7 bases that match TRBD1. There are 15 residues in the CDR3. Per germline, CDR1 SGHVS and CDR2 FNYEAQ. V lost 3 bases to trimming and J lost 0 bases; unmatched junction nucleotides: 5. The CDR3 loop is CASSLGQRSSYEQYF. The DNA of the CDR3 is TGTGCCAGCAGCTTGGGACAGCGGAGCTCCTACGAGCAGTACTTC. Drawing the rest from reference TRBV7-6 and TRBJ2-7, the complete variable domain is GAGVSQSPRYKVTKRGQDVALRCDPISGHVSLYWYRQALGQGPEFLTYFNYEAQQDKSGLPNDRFSAERPEGSISTLTIQRTEQRDSAMYRCASSLGQRSSYEQYFGPGTRLTVT.